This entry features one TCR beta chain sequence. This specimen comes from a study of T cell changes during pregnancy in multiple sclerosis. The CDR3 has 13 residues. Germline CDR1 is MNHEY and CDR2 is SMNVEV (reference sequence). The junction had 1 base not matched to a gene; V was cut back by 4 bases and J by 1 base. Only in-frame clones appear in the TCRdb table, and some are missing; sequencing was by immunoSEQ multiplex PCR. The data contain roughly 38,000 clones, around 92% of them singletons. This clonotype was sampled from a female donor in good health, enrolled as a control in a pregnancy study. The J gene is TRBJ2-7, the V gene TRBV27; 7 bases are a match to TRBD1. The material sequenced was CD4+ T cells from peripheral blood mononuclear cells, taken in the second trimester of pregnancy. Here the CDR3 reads CASSSQGSYEQYF. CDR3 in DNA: TGTGCCAGCAGTTCACAGGGGTCCTACGAGCAGTACTTC.